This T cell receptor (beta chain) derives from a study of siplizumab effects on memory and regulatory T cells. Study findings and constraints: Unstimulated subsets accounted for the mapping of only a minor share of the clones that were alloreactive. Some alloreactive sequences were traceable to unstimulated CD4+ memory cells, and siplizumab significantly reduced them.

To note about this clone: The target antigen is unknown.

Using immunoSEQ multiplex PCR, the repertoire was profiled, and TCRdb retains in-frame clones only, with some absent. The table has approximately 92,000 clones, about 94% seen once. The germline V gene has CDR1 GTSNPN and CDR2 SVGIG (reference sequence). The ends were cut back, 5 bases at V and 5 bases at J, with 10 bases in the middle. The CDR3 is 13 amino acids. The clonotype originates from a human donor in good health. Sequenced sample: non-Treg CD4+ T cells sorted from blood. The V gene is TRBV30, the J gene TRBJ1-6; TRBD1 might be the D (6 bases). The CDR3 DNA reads TGTGCCTGGGGACGGACAGATAATTCACCCCTCCACTTT. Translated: CAWGRTDNSPLHF. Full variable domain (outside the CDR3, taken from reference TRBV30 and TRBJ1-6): SQTIHQWPATLVQPVGSPLSLECTVEGTSNPNLYWYRQAAGRGLQLLFYSVGIGQISSEVPQNLSASRPQDRQFILSSKKLLLSDSGFYLCAWGRTDNSPLHFGNGTRLTVT.